Below, 2 T cell receptor beta chains from the same sample are listed, as sequenced in a study of blood T cell repertoires in COVID-19. Profiling relied on immunoSEQ multiplex PCR, and the TCRdb table lists in-frame clones only, not all of them. The sample consists of about 150,000 clones, more than 65% of them appearing once. Sequenced input: peripheral blood. These receptors all stem from a woman between 45 and 65 years old with acute or convalescent COVID-19.

The chain employs TRBV2 and TRBJ2-3; the match to TRBD2 covers 8 bases. Germline CDR1 reads SNHLY; CDR2 reads FYNNEI. V dropped 2 bases and J dropped 11; count of bases not matched to a gene: 15. CDR3 size: 16 residues. CDR3 DNA sequence: TGTGCCAGCAGTGAAATGCGGAGCGGGGGCCTTACGGGGCAGTATTTT. Translating it yields CASSEMRSGGLTGQYF.

The rearrangement links TRBV4-2 to TRBJ1-2; TRBD1 agrees at 12 bases. The trim removed 0 bases at V and 7 bases at J, leaving 12 bases unmatched. Per germline, CDR1 LGHNA and CDR2 YNFKEQ. CDR3 length: 18 amino acids. The CDR3 region is CASSQDWVPGQGASGYTF. CDR3 bases: TGTGCCAGCAGCCAAGATTGGGTACCGGGACAGGGGGCAAGTGGCTACACCTTC.